The 15 T cell receptor beta chains given below trace back to one sample, sequenced in a study of identical twins. A single record per CDR3 protein comes from TCRdb applying MiXCR to the 5' RACE reads. Among roughly 250,000 distinct CDR3 sequences listed, about 7.3% were seen once. These data were likewise used in another study, on yellow fever vaccine responses in identical twins.

The sequenced sample was memory (CD45RO+) T cells sorted from blood. Receptors were obtained from a woman aged 18 to 35 in good health.

V gene TRBV6-1 combines with J gene TRBJ2-7; D perhaps matches TRBD1 (7 bases). CDR1 is MNHNS and CDR2 is SASEGT in the germline V gene. Trimming pared 4 bases from V and 6 bases from J, leaving 19 bases between. This CDR3 has 15 residues. CDR3 coding DNA: TGTGCCAGCAGTGCTAGACAGGGACTTTTGGGCGAGCAGTACTTC. As protein: CASSARQGLLGEQYF.

This clonotype was seen more than once but under ten times. J is TRBJ2-1 and V is TRBV6-5; 7 bases are a match to TRBD1. The CDR3 is 12 amino acids. CDR1 MNHEY and CDR2 SVGAGI come from the germline V gene. The trim removed 9 bases at V and 9 bases at J, leaving 8 bases unmatched. The CDR3 DNA follows: TGTGCCAGTACGGGACAGAGGGGTGAGCAGTTCTTC. It translates to CASTGQRGEQFF.

The J gene is TRBJ1-2, the V gene TRBV3-1, with a weak D call TRBD1 (6 bases). Germline V gives CDR1 LGHDT, CDR2 YNNKEL (reference sequence). This CDR3 spans 13 amino acids. Trimming removed 4 bases at V and 6 bases at J, with 12 bases between. The CDR3 region has the DNA TGTGCCAGCAGCCCCACAGGGAACGATGGCTACACCTTC. This gives the protein CASSPTGNDGYTF.

This clonotype was found many times. The chain is built from TRBV20-1 and TRBJ2-5; TRBD1 aligns across 7 bases. V lost 3 bases, J lost 5 bases, and 12 bases stayed unmatched. The CDR3 has 15 residues. In germline, CDR1 is DFQATT, CDR2 SNEGSKA (reference sequence). DNA of the CDR3: TGCAGTGCTAGGGACAGGTTAGGGTATAGGGAGACCCAGTACTTC. Protein sequence: CSARDRLGYRETQYF.

This clonotype came up many times. The genes are TRBV12-5 and TRBJ1-1; possibly TRBD1 for D (5 bases). Germline V gene lookup returns CDR1 LGHNT and CDR2 FRNRAP. V dropped 4 bases and J dropped 6 bases, with 6 bases sitting between them. The CDR3 sequence is 11 residues long. The CDR3 spells CASGWGPEAFF. In nucleotides, the CDR3 is TGTGCTAGTGGTTGGGGACCTGAAGCTTTCTTT.

The gene calls are TRBV19 and TRBJ2-2, with D possibly being TRBD2 (6 bases). Germline loops: CDR1 LNHDA, CDR2 SQIVND (reference sequence). V lost 5 bases and J lost 7, with 17 bases in between. There are 15 residues in the CDR3. CDR3: CASSPRVRDYGELFF. For the CDR3, the DNA is TGTGCCAGTAGTCCTCGCGTGCGGGATTACGGGGAGCTGTTTTTT.

V gene TRBV16 combines with J gene TRBJ1-1, with D unclear. The ends were cut back, 3 bases at V and 3 bases at J, with 11 bases in the middle. This CDR3 is 14 amino acids long. Germline CDR1 KGHSY, CDR2 FQNENV. The CDR3 DNA follows: TGTGCCAGCAGCCAGAGACTTTGGGACACTGAAGCTTTCTTT. Residues: CASSQRLWDTEAFF. The whole variable domain, remainder taken from reference TRBV16 and TRBJ1-1, is GEEVAQTPKHLVRGEGQKAKLYCAPIKGHSYVFWYQQVLKNEFKFLISFQNENVFDETGMPKERFSAKCLPNSPCSLEIQATKLEDSAVYFCASSQRLWDTEAFFGQGTRLTVV.

The genes are TRBV27 and TRBJ2-2; 8 positions match TRBD2. Germline loops: CDR1 MNHEY, CDR2 SMNVEV (reference sequence). The CDR3 spans 14 residues. Germline trimming cut 6 bases from V and 8 bases from J; bases unmatched to any gene: 8. CDR3 amino acids: CASRLLSGAGELFF. CDR3 DNA: TGTGCCAGCAGACTACTTAGCGGGGCTGGGGAGCTGTTTTTT.

V and J are TRBV5-4 and TRBJ2-2; 12 positions match TRBD2. Trimming took 0 bases from V and 4 from J; bases not matched to a gene: 1. CDR1 is SGHNT, CDR2 YYREEE, per germline (reference sequence). The CDR3 contains 16 residues. This CDR3 is CASSLASGRATGELFF. The CDR3 coding sequence is TGTGCCAGCAGCTTGGCTAGCGGGAGGGCCACCGGGGAGCTGTTTTTT.

The chain is built from TRBV20-1 and TRBJ2-3; 8 nucleotides align to TRBD2. Germline-derived CDR1 and CDR2 are DFQATT and SNEGSKA (reference sequence). CDR3 size: 15 residues. The J segment lost 3 bases and the V segment lost 2 bases, leaving 7 bases of the junction unmatched. CDR3: CSARMGRGGTDTQYF. The CDR3 DNA reads as TGCAGTGCTAGAATGGGTCGCGGGGGGACAGATACGCAGTATTTT.

This clonotype was counted at least ten times. The chain employs TRBV5-5 and TRBJ1-5; weak D call: TRBD1 (5 bases). Looked up from germline, CDR1 is SGHKS and CDR2 is YYEKEE (reference sequence). This CDR3 comprises 14 residues. Trimming removed 4 bases at V and 3 bases at J, with 11 bases between. This CDR3 is CASSQWGFNQPQHF. Here the CDR3 DNA reads TGTGCCAGCAGCCAATGGGGCTTCAATCAGCCCCAGCATTTT. Combining the CDR3 with reference TRBV5-5 and TRBJ1-5 gives the whole variable domain DAGVTQSPTHLIKTRGQQVTLRCSPISGHKSVSWYQQVLGQGPQFIFQYYEKEERGRGNFPDRFSARQFPNYSSELNVNALLLGDSALYLCASSQWGFNQPQHFGDGTRLSIL.

Here the CDR3 DNA reads TGTGCCAGCAGCTCCGGACTAGCGGGGGGACGCCAAGAGACCCAGTACTTC. Its translation is CASSSGLAGGRQETQYF. This chain uses TRBV11-2 with TRBJ2-5, with 14 bases aligning to TRBD2. The germline V gene encodes CDR1 SGHAT and CDR2 FQNNGV. J was trimmed by 1 base and V by 4 bases; bases with no gene match: 5. This CDR3 has 17 residues.

This clonotype came up many times. The chain has TRBV7-9 and TRBJ1-3; D remains unclear. CDR1 is SEHNR, CDR2 FQNEAQ, per germline (reference sequence). Trimming took off 5 bases at V and 0 bases at J, with 8 bases between the two ends. The CDR3 consists of 14 residues. The CDR3 DNA is TGTGCCAGCAGCGGCATTAGCTCTGGAAACACCATATATTTT. It yields the protein CASSGISSGNTIYF.

The chain uses TRBV20-1 and TRBJ2-2; D not certain. The CDR3 covers 12 residues. Trimming cost V 6 bases and J 6 bases, with 11 bases left between them. Per germline, CDR1 DFQATT and CDR2 SNEGSKA (reference sequence). As DNA, the CDR3 is TGCAGTGCCAGTCCTGGGGCCGGGGAGCTGTTTTTT. It specifies CSASPGAGELFF.

This clonotype occurred many times. The CDR3 protein is CASSVDPRTGSNEQFF. The CDR3 coding sequence is TGTGCCAGCAGCGTAGACCCCAGGACAGGGTCCAATGAGCAGTTCTTC. The gene calls are TRBV9 and TRBJ2-1; TRBD1 agrees at 8 bases. The ends lost 0 bases at V and 6 bases at J; junction bases unmatched: 8. This CDR3 is built from 16 residues. Germline V gives CDR1 SGDLS, CDR2 YYNGEE.